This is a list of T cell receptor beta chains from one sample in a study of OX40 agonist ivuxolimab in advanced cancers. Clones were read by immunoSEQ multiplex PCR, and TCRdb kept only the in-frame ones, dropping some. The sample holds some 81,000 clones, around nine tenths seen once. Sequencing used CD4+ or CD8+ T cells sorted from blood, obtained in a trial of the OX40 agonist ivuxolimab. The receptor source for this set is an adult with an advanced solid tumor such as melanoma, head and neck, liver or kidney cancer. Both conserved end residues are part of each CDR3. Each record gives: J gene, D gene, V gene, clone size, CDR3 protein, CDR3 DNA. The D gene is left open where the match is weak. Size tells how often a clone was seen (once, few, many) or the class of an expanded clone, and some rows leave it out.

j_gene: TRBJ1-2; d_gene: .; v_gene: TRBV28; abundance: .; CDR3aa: CASSRPPGGDYGYTF; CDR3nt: TGTGCCAGCAGCAGACCCCCCGGGGGCGACTATGGCTACACCTTC
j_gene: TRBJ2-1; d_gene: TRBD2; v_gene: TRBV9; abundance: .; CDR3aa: CASSPTSGGVGEQFF; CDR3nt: TGTGCCAGCAGCCCTACTAGCGGGGGGGTCGGTGAGCAGTTCTTC
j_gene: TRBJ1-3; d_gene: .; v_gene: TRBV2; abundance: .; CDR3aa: CASIKGRGESGNTIYF; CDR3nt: TGTGCCAGCATCAAGGGCAGGGGTGAATCTGGAAACACCATATATTTT
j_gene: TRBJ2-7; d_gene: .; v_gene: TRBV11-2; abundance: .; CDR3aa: CASSLGDRNSYEQYF; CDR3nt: TGTGCCAGCAGCTTGGGGGACCGAAACTCCTACGAGCAGTACTTC
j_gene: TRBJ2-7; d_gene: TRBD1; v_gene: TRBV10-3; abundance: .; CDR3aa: CAIRPDRGDHEQYF; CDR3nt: TGTGCCATCAGACCGGACAGGGGTGACCACGAGCAGTACTTC
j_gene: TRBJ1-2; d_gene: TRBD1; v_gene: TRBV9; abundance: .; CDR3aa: CASSPGQGEGYTF; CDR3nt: TGTGCCAGCAGTCCGGGACAGGGGGAAGGCTACACCTTC
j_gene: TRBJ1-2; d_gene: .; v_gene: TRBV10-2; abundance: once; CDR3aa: CASRGGAQREGYTF; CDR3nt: TGCGCCTCAAGGGGAGGGGCGCAGCGTGAAGGCTACACCTTC
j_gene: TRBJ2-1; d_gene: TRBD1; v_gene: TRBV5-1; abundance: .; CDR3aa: CASSLDGQGVNEQFF; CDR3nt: TGCGCCAGCAGCTTGGACGGACAGGGGGTGAATGAGCAGTTCTTC
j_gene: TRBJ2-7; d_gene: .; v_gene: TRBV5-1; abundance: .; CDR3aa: CASRKQGTYEQYF; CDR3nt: TGCGCCAGCAGAAAACAGGGAACCTACGAGCAGTACTTC
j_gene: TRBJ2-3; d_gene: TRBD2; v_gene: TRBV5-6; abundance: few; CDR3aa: CASSETSGRARAQYF; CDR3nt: TGTGCCAGCAGCGAGACTAGCGGGAGGGCCCGGGCGCAGTATTTT
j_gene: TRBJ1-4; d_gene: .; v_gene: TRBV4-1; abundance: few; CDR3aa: CASSPLEFVGEKLFF; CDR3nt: TGCGCCAGCAGCCCGCTTGAGTTTGTGGGGGAAAAACTGTTTTTT
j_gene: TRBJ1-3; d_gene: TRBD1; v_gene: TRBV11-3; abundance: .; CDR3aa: CASSNSGTGGFGNTIYF; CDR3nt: TGTGCCAGCAGCAATTCCGGGACAGGGGGCTTTGGAAACACCATATATTTT
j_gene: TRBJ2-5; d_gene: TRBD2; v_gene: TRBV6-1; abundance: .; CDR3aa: CASETSVKETQYF; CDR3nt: TGTGCCAGCGAAACTAGCGTTAAAGAGACCCAGTACTTC
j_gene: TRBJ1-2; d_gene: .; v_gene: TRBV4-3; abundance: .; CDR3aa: CASSQDWASNYGYTF; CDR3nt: TGCGCCAGCAGCCAAGATTGGGCATCTAACTATGGCTACACCTTC
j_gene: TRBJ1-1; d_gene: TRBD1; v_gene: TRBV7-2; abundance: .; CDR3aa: CASSLAPRGEEAFF; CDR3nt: TGTGCCAGCAGCTTAGCACCCAGGGGGGAGGAGGCTTTCTTT
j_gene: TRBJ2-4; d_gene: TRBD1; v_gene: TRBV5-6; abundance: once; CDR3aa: CASSGDRVSIQYF; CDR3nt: TGTGCCAGCAGCGGGGACAGGGTTAGCATTCAGTACTTC
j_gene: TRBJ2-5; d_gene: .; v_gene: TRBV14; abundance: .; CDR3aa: CASSQANPGAQYF; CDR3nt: TGTGCCAGCAGCCAAGCAAACCCGGGGGCCCAGTACTTC
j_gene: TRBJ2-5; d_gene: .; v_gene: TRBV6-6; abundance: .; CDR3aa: CASSPGLVQETQYF; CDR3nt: TGTGCCAGCAGTCCGGGACTTGTCCAAGAGACCCAGTACTTC
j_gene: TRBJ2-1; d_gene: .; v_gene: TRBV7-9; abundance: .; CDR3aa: CASSPPGAPRQFF; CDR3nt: TGTGCCAGCAGCCCACCGGGGGCCCCTAGGCAGTTCTTC
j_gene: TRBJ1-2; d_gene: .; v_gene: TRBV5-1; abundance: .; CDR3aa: CASSGDYGYTF; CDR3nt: TGCGCCAGCAGCGGCGACTATGGCTACACCTTC
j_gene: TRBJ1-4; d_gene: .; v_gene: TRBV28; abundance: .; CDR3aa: CASRSAGVGNEKLFF; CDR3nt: TGTGCCAGCAGATCAGCAGGGGTGGGTAATGAAAAACTGTTTTTT
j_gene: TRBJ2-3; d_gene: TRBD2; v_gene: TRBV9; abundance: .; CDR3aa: CASSVDSGISTDTQYF; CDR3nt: TGTGCCAGCAGCGTAGATAGCGGGATAAGCACAGATACGCAGTATTTT
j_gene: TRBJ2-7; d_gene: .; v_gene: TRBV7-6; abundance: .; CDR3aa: CASSLDGVNEQYF; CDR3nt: TGTGCCAGCAGCTTAGATGGGGTGAACGAGCAGTACTTC
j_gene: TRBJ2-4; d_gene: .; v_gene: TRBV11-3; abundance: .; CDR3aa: CASSLERWGLDTKNIQYF; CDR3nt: TGTGCCAGCAGCTTAGAGAGGTGGGGGCTTGATACCAAAAACATTCAGTACTTC
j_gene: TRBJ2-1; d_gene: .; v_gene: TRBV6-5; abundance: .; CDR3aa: CASSRQWTGETEQFF; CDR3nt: TGTGCCAGCAGCCGGCAGTGGACCGGAGAAACTGAGCAGTTCTTC
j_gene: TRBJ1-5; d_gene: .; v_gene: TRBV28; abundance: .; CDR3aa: CASSLPGGGVQPQHF; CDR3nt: TGTGCCAGCAGTTTGCCCGGGGGGGGCGTTCAGCCCCAGCATTTT
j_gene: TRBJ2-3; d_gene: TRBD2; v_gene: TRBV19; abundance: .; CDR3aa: CASSPRAVGGTDTQYF; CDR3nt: TGTGCCAGTAGCCCTCGGGCGGTCGGGGGGACAGATACGCAGTATTTT
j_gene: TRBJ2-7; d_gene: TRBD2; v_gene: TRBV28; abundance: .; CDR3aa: CASSLSAGGTPYEQYF; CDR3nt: TGTGCCAGCAGTTTATCAGCGGGAGGCACCCCCTACGAGCAGTACTTC
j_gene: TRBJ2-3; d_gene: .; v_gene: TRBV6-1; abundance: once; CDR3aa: CASILSGTDTQYF; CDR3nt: TGTGCCAGCATTCTGTCCGGTACAGATACGCAGTATTTT
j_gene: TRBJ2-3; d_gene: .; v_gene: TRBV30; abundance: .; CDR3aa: CAWSVGGFRISDTQYF; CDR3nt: TGTGCCTGGAGTGTAGGGGGATTTCGGATCTCAGATACGCAGTATTTT
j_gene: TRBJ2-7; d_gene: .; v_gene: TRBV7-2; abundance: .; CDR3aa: CASSQDRRTQQYEQYF; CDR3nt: TGTGCCAGCAGCCAAGATCGGAGAACACAGCAATACGAGCAGTACTTC
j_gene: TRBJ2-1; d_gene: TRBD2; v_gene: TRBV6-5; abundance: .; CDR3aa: CASSPSGGAYNEQFF; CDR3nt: TGTGCCAGCAGCCCTAGCGGGGGTGCCTACAATGAGCAGTTCTTC
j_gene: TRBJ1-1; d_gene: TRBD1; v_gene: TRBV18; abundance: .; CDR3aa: CASSRAGQVNTEAFF; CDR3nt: TGTGCCAGCTCACGGGCCGGACAGGTGAACACTGAAGCTTTCTTT
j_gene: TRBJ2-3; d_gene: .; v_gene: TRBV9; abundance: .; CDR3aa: CASSVQITDTQYF; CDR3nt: TGTGCCAGCAGCGTCCAAATCACAGATACGCAGTATTTT
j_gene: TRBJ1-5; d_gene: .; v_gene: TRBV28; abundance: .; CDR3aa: CASSPTRGGGNQPQHF; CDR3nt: TGTGCCAGCAGTCCGACCCGCGGAGGGGGCAATCAGCCCCAGCATTTT
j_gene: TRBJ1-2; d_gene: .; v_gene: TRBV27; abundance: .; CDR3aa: CASSWSTNYGYTF; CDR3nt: TGTGCCAGCAGTTGGTCAACTAACTATGGCTACACCTTC
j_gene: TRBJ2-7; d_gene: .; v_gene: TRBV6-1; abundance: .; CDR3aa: CASSRTSYEQYF; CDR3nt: TGTGCCAGCAGTAGGACGAGCTACGAGCAGTACTTC
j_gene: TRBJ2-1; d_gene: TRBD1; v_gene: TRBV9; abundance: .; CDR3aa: CASSVATGQGYVEQFF; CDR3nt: TGTGCCAGCAGCGTAGCTACGGGACAGGGTTACGTCGAGCAGTTCTTC
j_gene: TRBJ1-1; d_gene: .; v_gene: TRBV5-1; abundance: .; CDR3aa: CASKMNTEAFF; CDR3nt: TGCGCCAGCAAAATGAACACTGAAGCTTTCTTT
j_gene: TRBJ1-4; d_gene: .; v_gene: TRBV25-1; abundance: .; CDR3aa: CASSESLGGAGEKLFF; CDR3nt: TGTGCCAGCAGTGAATCGCTGGGGGGGGCGGGTGAAAAACTGTTTTTT
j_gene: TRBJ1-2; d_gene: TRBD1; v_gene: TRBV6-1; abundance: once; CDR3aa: CASSEDRGSVNYGYTF; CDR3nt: TGTGCCAGCAGTGAGGACAGGGGATCAGTTAACTATGGCTACACCTTC
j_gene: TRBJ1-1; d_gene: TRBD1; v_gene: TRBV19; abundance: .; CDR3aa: CASTQTGGPPMNTEAFF; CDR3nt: TGTGCCAGTACCCAGACAGGGGGTCCGCCCATGAACACTGAAGCTTTCTTT
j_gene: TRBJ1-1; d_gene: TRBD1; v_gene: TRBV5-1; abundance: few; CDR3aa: CASSFRQGPDTEAFF; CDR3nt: TGCGCCAGCAGCTTCAGACAGGGCCCCGACACTGAAGCTTTCTTT
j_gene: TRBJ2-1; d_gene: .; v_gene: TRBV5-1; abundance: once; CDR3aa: CASSLLANKGEEQFF; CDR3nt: TGCGCCAGCAGCTTATTGGCCAATAAGGGGGAGGAGCAGTTCTTC
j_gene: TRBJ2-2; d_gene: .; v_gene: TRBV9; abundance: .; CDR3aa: CASSVEGRGELFF; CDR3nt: TGTGCCAGCAGCGTAGAGGGTCGCGGGGAGCTGTTTTTT
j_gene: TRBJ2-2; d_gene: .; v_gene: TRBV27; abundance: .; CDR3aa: CASRAGTLNTGELFF; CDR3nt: TGTGCCAGCAGAGCCGGGACGCTGAACACCGGGGAGCTGTTTTTT
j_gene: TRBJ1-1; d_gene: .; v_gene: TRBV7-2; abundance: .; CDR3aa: CASSLRQNTEAFF; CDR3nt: TGTGCCAGCAGCTTGAGGCAGAACACTGAAGCTTTCTTT
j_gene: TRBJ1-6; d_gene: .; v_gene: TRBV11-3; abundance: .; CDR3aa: CASSPGRNSPLHF; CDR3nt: TGTGCCAGCAGCCCGGGGCGGAATTCACCCCTCCACTTT
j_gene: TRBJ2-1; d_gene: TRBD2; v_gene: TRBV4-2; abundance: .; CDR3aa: CASSPRTSGKHNEQFF; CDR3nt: TGTGCCAGCAGCCCACGGACTAGCGGGAAACACAATGAGCAGTTCTTC
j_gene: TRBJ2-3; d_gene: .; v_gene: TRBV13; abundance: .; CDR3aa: CASSLRSGAGAKGYTQYF; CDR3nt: TGTGCCAGCAGCTTACGATCCGGGGCGGGGGCGAAGGGGTATACGCAGTATTTT
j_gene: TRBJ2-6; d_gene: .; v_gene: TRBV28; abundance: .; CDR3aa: CASSLWARSGANVLTF; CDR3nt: TGTGCCAGCAGTTTATGGGCGCGCTCTGGGGCCAACGTCCTGACTTTC